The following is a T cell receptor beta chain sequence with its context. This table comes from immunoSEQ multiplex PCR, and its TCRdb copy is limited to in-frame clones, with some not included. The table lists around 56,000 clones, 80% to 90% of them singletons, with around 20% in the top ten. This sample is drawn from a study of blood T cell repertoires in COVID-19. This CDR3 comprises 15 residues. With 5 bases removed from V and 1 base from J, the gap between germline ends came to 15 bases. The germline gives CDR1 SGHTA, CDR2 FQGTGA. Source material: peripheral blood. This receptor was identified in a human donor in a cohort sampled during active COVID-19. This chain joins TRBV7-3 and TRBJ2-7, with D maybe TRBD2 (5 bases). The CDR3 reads CASSAAVDGSYEQYF. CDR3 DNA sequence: TGTGCCAGCAGCGCAGCGGTCGACGGATCCTACGAGCAGTACTTC.